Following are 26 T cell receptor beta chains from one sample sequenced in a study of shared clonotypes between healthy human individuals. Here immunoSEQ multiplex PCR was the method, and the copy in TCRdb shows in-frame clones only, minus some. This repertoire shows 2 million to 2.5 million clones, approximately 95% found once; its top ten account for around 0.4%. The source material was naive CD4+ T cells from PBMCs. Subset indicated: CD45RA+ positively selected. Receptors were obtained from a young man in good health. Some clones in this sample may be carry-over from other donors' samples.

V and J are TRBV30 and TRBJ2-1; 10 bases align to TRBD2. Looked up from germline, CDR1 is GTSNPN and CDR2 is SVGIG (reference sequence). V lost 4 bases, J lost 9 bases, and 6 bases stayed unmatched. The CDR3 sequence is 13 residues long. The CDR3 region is CAWISGLASEQFF. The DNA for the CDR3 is TGTGCCTGGATTTCGGGACTAGCGTCTGAGCAGTTCTTC.

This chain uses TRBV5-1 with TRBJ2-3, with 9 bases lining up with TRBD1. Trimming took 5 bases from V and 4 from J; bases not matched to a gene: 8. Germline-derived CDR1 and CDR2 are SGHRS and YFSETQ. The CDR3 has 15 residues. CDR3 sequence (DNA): TGCGCCAGCAGTCCGGACAGGGGAAGGGCAGATACGCAGTATTTT. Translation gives CASSPDRGRADTQYF.

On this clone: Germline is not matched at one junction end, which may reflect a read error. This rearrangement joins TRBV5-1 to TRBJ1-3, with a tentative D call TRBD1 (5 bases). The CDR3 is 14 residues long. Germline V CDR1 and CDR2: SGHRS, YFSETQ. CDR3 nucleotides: TGCGCCAGCAGCCCGAGCGGGACCGGTACCCCCTTGGGTTTT. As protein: CASSPSGTGTPLGF.

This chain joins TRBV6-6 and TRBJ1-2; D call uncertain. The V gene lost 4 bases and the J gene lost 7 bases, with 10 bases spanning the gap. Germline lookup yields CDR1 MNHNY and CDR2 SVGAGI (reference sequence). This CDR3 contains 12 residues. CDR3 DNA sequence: TGTGCCAGCAGTTTCGGGGAGGGTGGCTACACCTTC. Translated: CASSFGEGGYTF.

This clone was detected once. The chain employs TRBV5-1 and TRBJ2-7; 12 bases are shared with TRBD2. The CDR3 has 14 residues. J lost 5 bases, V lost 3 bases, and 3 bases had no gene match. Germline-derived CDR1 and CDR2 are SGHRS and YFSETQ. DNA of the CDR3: TGCGCCAGCAGCTCAGGACTAGCGGGACACGAGCAGTACTTC. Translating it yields CASSSGLAGHEQYF. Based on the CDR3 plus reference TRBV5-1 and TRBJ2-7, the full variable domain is KAGVTQTPRYLIKTRGQQVTLSCSPISGHRSVSWYQQTPGQGLQFLFEYFSETQRNKGNFPGRFSGRQFSNSRSEMNVSTLELGDSALYLCASSSGLAGHEQYFGPGTRLTVT.

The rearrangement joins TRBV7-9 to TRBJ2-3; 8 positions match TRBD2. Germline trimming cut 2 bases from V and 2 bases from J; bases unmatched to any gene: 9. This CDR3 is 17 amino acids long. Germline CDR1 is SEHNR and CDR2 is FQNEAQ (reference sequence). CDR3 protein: CASSLTGTRVTTDTQYF. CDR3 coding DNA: TGTGCCAGCAGCTTAACCGGGACTAGAGTAACCACAGATACGCAGTATTTT.

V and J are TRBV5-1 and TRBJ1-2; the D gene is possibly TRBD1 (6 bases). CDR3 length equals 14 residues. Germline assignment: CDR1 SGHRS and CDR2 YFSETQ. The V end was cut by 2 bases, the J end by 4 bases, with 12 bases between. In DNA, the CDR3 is TGCGCCAGCAGCTTAGGGGGGGCTGGCTATGGCTACACCTTC. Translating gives CASSLGGAGYGYTF.

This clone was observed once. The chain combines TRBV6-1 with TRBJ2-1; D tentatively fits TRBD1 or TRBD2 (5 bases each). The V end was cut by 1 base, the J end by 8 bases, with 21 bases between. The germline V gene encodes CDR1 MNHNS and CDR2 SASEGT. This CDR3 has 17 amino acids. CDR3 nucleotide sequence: TGTGCCAGCAGTGAAGATTTGGGGACGGCCTTTTGGGATGAGCAGTTCTTC. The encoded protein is CASSEDLGTAFWDEQFF.

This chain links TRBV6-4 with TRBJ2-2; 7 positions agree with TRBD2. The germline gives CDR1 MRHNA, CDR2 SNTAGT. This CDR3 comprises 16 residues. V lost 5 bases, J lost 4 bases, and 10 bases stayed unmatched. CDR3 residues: CASSRIGGSITGELFF. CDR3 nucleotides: TGTGCCAGCAGTCGGATTGGCGGGAGTATCACCGGGGAGCTGTTTTTT.

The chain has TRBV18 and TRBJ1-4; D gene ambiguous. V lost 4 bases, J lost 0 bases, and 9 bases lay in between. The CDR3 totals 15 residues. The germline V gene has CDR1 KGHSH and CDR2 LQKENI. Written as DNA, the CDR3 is TGTGCCAGCTCACAGGCGGGTGCAACTAATGAAAAACTGTTTTTT. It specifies CASSQAGATNEKLFF.

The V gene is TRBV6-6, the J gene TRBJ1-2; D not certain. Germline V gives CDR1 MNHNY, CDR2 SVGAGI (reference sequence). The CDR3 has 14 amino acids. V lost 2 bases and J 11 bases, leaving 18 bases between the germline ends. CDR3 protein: CASSYTGPPAGYTF. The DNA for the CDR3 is TGTGCCAGCAGTTACACCGGGCCCCCCGCCGGGTACACCTTC.

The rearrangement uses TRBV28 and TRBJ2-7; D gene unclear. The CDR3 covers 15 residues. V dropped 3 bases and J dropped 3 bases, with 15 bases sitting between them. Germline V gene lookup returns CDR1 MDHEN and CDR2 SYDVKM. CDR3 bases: TGTGCCAGCAGTTTTTCGGGTTTACGCCACTACGAGCAGTACTTC. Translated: CASSFSGLRHYEQYF.

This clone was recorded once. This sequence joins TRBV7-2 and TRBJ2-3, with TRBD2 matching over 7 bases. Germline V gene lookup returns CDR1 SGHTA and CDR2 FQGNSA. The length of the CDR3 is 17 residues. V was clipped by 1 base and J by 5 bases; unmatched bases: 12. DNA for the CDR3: TGTGCCAGCAGCTTAGTAGCTAGCGGAGGGGTCCGAGATACGCAGTATTTT. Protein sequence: CASSLVASGGVRDTQYF.

Here the CDR3 DNA reads TGTGCCAGCAGTTTAACTAGCGGCAATTCCTACGAGCAGTACTTC. Residues: CASSLTSGNSYEQYF. J is TRBJ2-7 and V is TRBV27, with 8 bases aligning to TRBD2. Germline CDR1 and CDR2: MNHEY and SMNVEV (reference sequence). The CDR3 loop spans 15 amino acids. Trimming at V came to 2 bases and at J to 1 base, leaving 4 bases not matched to a gene.

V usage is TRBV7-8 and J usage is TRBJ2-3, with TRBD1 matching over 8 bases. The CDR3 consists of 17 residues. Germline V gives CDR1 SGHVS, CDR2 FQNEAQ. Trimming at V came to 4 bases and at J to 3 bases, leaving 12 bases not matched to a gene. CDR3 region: CASSSKQGASSTDTQYF. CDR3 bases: TGTGCCAGCAGCTCGAAGCAGGGGGCCAGTTCAACAGATACGCAGTATTTT.

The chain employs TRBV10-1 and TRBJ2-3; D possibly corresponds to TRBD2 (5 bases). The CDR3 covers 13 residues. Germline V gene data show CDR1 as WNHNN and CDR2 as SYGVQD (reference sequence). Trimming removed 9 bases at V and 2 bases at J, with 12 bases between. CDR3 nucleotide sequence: TGCGCCAGAGACCTAGCCAACACAGATACGCAGTATTTT. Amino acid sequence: CARDLANTDTQYF.

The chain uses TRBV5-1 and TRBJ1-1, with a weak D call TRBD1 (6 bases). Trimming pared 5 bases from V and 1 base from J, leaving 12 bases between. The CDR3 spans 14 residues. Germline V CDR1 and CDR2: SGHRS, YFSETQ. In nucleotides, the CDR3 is TGCGCCAGCAGGGGGGCAGGGACGAACACTGAAGCTTTCTTT. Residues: CASRGAGTNTEAFF.

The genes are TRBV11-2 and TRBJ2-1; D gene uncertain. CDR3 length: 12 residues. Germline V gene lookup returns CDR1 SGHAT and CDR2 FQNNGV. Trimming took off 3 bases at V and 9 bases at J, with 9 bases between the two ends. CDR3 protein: CASSLNIGEQFF. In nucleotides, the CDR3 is TGTGCCAGCAGCTTGAATATTGGTGAGCAGTTCTTC.

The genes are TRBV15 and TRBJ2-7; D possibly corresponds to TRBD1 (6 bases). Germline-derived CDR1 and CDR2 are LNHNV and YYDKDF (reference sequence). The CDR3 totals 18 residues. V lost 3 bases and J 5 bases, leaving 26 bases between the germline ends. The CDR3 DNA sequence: TGTGCCACCAGCAGGGGAGATTTCATAGCGAGGGGGTCCCACGAGCAGTACTTC. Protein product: CATSRGDFIARGSHEQYF.

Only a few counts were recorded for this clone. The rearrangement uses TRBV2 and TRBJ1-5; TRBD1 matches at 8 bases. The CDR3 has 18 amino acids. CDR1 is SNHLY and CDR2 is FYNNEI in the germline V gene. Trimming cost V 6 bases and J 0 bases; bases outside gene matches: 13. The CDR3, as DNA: TGTGCCAGCAGGGCGGACAGGGAAACGGTGAGTAGCAATCAGCCCCAGCATTTT. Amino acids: CASRADRETVSSNQPQHF.

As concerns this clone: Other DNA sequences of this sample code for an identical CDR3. The CDR3: CASSYSRGNTEAFF. DNA for the CDR3: TGTGCCAGCAGTTACTCACGGGGGAACACTGAAGCTTTCTTT. This rearrangement joins TRBV6-5 to TRBJ1-1; no definite D call. CDR1 is MNHEY and CDR2 is SVGAGI in the germline V gene. V was trimmed by 0 bases and J by 1 base, leaving 6 bases between them. The CDR3 length is 14 residues.

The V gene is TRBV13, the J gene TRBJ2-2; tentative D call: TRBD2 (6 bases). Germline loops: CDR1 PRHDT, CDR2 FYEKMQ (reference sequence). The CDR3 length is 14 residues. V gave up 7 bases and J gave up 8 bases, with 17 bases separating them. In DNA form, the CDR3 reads TGTGCCAGCACCTCCCGGGGCGGGGCTGGGGAGCTGTTTTTT. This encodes CASTSRGGAGELFF. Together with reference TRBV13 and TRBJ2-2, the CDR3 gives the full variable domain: AAGVIQSPRHLIKEKRETATLKCYPIPRHDTVYWYQQGPGQDPQFLISFYEKMQSDKGSIPDRFSAQQFSDYHSELNMSSLELGDSALYFCASTSRGGAGELFFGEGSRLTVL.

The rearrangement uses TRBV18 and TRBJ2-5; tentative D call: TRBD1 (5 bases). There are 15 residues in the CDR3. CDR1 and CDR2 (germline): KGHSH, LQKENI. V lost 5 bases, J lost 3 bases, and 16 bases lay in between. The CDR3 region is CASSAVAGRKETQYF. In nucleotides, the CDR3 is TGTGCCAGCTCAGCTGTCGCAGGGCGAAAAGAGACCCAGTACTTC. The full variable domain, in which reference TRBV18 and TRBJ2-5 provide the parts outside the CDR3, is NAGVMQNPRHLVRRRGQEARLRCSPMKGHSHVYWYRQLPEEGLKFMVYLQKENIIDESGMPKERFSAEFPKEGPSILRIQQVVRGDSAAYFCASSAVAGRKETQYFGPGTRLLVL.

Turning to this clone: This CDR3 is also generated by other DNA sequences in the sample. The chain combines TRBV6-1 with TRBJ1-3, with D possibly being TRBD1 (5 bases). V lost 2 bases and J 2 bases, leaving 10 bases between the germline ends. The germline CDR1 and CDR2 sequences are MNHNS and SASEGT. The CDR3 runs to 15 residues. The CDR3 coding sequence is TGTGCCAGCAGTGAACCGGGGGAAACTGGAAACACCATATATTTT. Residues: CASSEPGETGNTIYF.

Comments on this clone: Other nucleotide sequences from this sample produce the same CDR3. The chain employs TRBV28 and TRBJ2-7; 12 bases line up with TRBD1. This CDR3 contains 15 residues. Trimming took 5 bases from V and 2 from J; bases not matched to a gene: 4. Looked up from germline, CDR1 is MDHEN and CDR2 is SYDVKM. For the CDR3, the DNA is TGTGCCAGCAGTCCGGGGACAGGGGGCGCCTACGAGCAGTACTTC. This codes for CASSPGTGGAYEQYF. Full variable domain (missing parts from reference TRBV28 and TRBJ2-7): DVKVTQSSRYLVKRTGEKVFLECVQDMDHENMFWYRQDPGLGLRLIYFSYDVKMKEKGDIPEGYSVSREKKERFSLILESASTNQTSMYLCASSPGTGGAYEQYFGPGTRLTVT.

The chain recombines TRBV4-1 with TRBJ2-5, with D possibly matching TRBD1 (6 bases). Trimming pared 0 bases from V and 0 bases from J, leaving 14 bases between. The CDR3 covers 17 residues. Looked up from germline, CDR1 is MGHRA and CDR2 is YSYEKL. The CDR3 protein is CASSQDHRALDQETQYF. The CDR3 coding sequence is TGCGCCAGCAGCCAAGATCACAGGGCGCTAGACCAAGAGACCCAGTACTTC.